This TCR beta chain comes out of a study of coeliac disease. Study-wide findings and caveats: The authors considered this approach unsuitable for unbiased detection of gliadin-specific T cells. In active celiac disease, intraepithelial and lamina propria TRB and TRG repertoires were less clonal than controls.

Profiling relied on immunoSEQ multiplex PCR, and the TCRdb table lists in-frame clones only, not all of them. The top ten clones hold around 4.5% of a sample with approximately 6,700 clones, 60% to 70% of them seen once. Comment on this clone: The antigen remains undetermined.

Sequenced material: lamina propria lymphocytes from the gut. This receptor was identified in a woman between 18 and 30 years old with active celiac disease.

CDR3 bases: TGTGCCAGCAGCTTTTTGGGACTAGCGGGGGCCTACGAGCAGTACTTC. This gives the protein CASSFLGLAGAYEQYF. The rearrangement uses TRBV11-2 and TRBJ2-7; TRBD2 matches 14 bases. This CDR3 is built from 16 residues. The junction had 3 bases not matched to a gene; V was cut back by 3 bases and J by 2 bases. Germline CDR1 reads SGHAT; CDR2 reads FQNNGV.